The present T cell receptor (beta chain) was sequenced within a study of blood T cell repertoires in COVID-19. While infection was still active, Seattle patients were enrolled and then followed longitudinally. How the authors handled the data: Reference gene primer amplification gave estimated nucleated cell counts. Repertoires were generated with immunoSEQ multiplex PCR, while TCRdb's copy carries only in-frame clones and drops some. D and trimming come from the DNA, and the V and J calls and clone size come from that table. The sample comprises roughly 62,000 clones, 80% to 85% of which are singletons, and 9.6% rests with the top ten. V lost 3 bases to trimming and J lost 9 bases; unmatched junction nucleotides: 15. The CDR3 loop spans 17 amino acids. CDR1 is LGHDT and CDR2 is YNNKEL in the germline V gene (reference sequence).

This chain uses TRBV3-1 (or the pseudogene TRBV3-2) with TRBJ2-1; TRBD2 agrees at 9 bases. Specimen: peripheral blood. This TCR was sampled from a man aged 80 or over with COVID-19, enrolled during active disease. The CDR3 DNA is TGTGCCAGCAGCCAGTACAGGGCTAGCGGGGATATTGGTGAGCAGTTCTTC. This codes for CASSQYRASGDIGEQFF.